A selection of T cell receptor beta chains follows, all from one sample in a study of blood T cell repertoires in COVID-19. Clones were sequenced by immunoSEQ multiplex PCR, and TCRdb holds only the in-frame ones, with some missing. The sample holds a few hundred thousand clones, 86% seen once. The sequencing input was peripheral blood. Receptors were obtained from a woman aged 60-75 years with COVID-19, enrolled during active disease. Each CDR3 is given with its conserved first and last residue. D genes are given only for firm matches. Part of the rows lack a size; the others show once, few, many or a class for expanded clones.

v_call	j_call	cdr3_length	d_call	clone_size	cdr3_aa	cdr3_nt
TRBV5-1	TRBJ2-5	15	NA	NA	CASRPATGIQETQYF	TGCGCCAGCCGTCCCGCCACAGGCATACAAGAGACCCAGTACTTC
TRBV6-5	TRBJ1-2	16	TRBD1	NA	CASSYSGQEGGYGYTF	TGTGCCAGCAGTTACTCGGGACAGGAAGGGGGTTATGGCTACACCTTC
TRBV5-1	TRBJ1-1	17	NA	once	CASSLVGGRSMNTEAFF	TGCGCCAGCAGCTTGGTCGGGGGTAGGTCCATGAACACTGAAGCTTTCTTT
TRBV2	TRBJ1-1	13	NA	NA	CASGDRMNTEAFF	TGTGCCAGTGGCGACAGGATGAACACTGAAGCTTTCTTT
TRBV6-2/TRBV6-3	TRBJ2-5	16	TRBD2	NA	CASSSGVAGDQETQYF	TGTGCCAGCAGTTCCGGGGTAGCGGGGGACCAAGAGACCCAGTACTTC
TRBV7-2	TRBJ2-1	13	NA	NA	CASSLGQANEQFF	TGTGCCAGCAGCTTAGGGCAGGCCAATGAGCAGTTCTTC
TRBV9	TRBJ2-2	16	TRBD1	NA	CASSGDRGFRTGELFF	TGTGCCAGCAGCGGAGACAGGGGCTTTAGGACCGGGGAGCTGTTTTTT
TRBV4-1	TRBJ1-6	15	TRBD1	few	CASSHGQGYNSPLHF	TGCGCCAGCAGCCACGGACAGGGCTATAATTCACCCCTCCACTTT
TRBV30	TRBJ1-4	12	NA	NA	CAWSEAGEKLFF	TGTGCCTGGAGTGAGGCGGGTGAAAAACTGTTTTTT
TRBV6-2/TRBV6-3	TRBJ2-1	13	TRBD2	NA	CASSPTSRNEQFF	TGTGCCAGCAGTCCGACTAGCAGAAATGAGCAGTTCTTC
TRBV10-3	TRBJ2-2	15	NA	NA	CAIKTQGASTGELFF	TGTGCCATCAAGACCCAAGGGGCCTCCACCGGGGAGCTGTTTTTT
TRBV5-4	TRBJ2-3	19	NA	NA	CASSSRGARGPLFLDTQYF	TGTGCCAGCAGCTCGAGGGGGGCAAGGGGGCCTTTATTCCTCGATACGCAGTATTTT
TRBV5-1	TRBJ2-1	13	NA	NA	CASTSPPLNEQFF	TGCGCCAGCACCTCCCCCCCCCTCAATGAGCAGTTCTTC
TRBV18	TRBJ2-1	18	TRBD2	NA	CASSPPSSGGGVYNEQFF	TGTGCCAGCTCACCACCTTCCTCGGGCGGGGGGGTCTATAATGAGCAGTTCTTC
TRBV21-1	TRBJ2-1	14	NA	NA	CASSKGGQYNEQFF	TGTGCCAGCAGCAAAGGTGGACAGTACAATGAGCAGTTCTTC
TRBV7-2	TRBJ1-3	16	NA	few	CASSSGKKPSGNTIYF	TGTGCCAGCAGCTCCGGGAAGAAACCCTCTGGAAACACCATATATTTT
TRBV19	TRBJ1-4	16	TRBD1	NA	CASSRRQGGQAEKLFF	TGTGCCAGTAGTCGGAGACAGGGGGGTCAGGCTGAAAAACTGTTTTTT
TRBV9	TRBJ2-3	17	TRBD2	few	CASSASASGAFTDTQYF	TGTGCCAGCAGCGCTTCAGCGAGCGGGGCCTTCACAGATACGCAGTATTTT
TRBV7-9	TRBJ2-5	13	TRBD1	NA	CASSRGQGETQYF	TGTGCCAGCAGCCGTGGACAGGGAGAGACCCAGTACTTC
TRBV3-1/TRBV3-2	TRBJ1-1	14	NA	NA	CASSILAKDTEAFF	TGTGCCAGCAGCATTTTAGCGAAGGACACTGAAGCTTTCTTT
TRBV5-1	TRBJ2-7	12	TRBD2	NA	CASSPGGYEQYF	TGCGCCAGCAGCCCGGGGGGGTACGAGCAGTACTTC
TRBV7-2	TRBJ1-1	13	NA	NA	CASSSRVGFEAFF	TGTGCCAGCAGCTCGAGGGTGGGATTTGAAGCTTTCTTT
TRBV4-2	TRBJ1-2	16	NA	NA	CASSDRHRTDKYGYTF	TGTGCCAGCAGCGACCGACATCGGACAGACAAATATGGCTACACCTTC
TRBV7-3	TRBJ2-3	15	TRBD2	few	CASSSLAGVTDTQYF	TGTGCCAGCAGCTCTTTGGCGGGAGTTACAGATACGCAGTATTTT
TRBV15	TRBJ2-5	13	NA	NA	CATSRDIQETQYF	TGTGCCACCAGCAGAGACATTCAAGAGACCCAGTACTTC
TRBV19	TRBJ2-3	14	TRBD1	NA	CASSPGQYTDTQYF	TGTGCCAGTAGCCCGGGACAGTATACAGATACGCAGTATTTT
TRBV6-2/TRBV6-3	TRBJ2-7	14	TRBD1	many	CASCCRDSSYEQYF	TGTGCCAGCTGTTGCCGGGACAGCAGCTACGAGCAGTACTTC
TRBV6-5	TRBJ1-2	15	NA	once	CASSYGAPRDYGYTF	TGTGCCAGCAGTTACGGTGCCCCTCGGGACTATGGCTACACCTTC
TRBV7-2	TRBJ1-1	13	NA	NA	CASNPTGNTEAFF	TGTGCCAGCAACCCGACAGGGAACACTGAAGCTTTCTTT
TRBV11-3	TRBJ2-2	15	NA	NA	CASSFAQGYTGELFF	TGTGCCAGCAGCTTTGCCCAGGGCTACACCGGGGAGCTGTTTTTT
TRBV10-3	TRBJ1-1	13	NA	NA	CAIHRDLNTEAFF	TGTGCCATCCACAGGGATTTGAACACTGAAGCTTTCTTT
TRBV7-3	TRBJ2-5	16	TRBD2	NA	CASSLTSGGRQETQYF	TGTGCCAGCAGCTTAACTAGCGGGGGACGACAAGAGACCCAGTACTTC
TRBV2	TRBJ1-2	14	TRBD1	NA	CASRAQGANYGYTF	TGTGCCAGCAGGGCACAGGGGGCTAACTATGGCTACACCTTC